Listed here are 20 T cell receptor beta chains from one sample, sequenced in a study of beta chain features in type 1 diabetes. The study reverse transcribed the entire isolated RNA, so it sequenced expressed TCRB transcripts. Profiled with immunoSEQ multiplex PCR; TCRdb holds only in-frame clones, not every one. The sample comprises 140,000 or so clones, approximately 9.2% of which are singletons, and approximately 0.68% rests with the top ten. The sequencing input was central memory CD4+ T cells from blood. These receptors came from a man aged 18 to 30 in good health.

The chain recombines TRBV27 with TRBJ2-7; TRBD2 aligns across 9 bases. CDR3 length: 14 amino acids. Germline V CDR1 and CDR2: MNHEY, SMNVEV (reference sequence). With V trimmed by 2 bases and J by 4 bases, 3 bases remained unmatched. CDR3 region: CASSLSSGGYEQYF. The CDR3 DNA follows: TGTGCCAGCAGTTTAAGTAGCGGGGGTTACGAGCAGTACTTC.

Only a few counts were recorded for this clone. This chain uses TRBV7-2 with TRBJ1-4; D remains ambiguous. The CDR3 loop spans 12 amino acids. Per the germline V gene, CDR1 is SGHTA and CDR2 is FQGNSA. V lost 1 base, J lost 7 bases, and 4 bases lay in between. In nucleotides, the CDR3 is TGTGCCAGCAGCTTAGGCGGTGAAAAACTGTTTTTT. It is translated as CASSLGGEKLFF. The full variable domain, completed using reference TRBV7-2 and TRBJ1-4, is GAGVSQSPSNKVTEKGKDVELRCDPISGHTALYWYRQSLGQGLEFLIYFQGNSAPDKSGLPSDRFSAERTGGSVSTLTIQRTQQEDSAVYLCASSLGGEKLFFGSGTQLSVL.

V usage is TRBV5-4 and J usage is TRBJ1-1, with 8 bases aligning to TRBD1. Germline V gene lookup returns CDR1 SGHNT and CDR2 YYREEE (reference sequence). The CDR3 spans 16 residues. V lost 4 bases, J lost 6 bases, and 14 bases stayed unmatched. The CDR3, as DNA: TGTGCCAGCAGCCCCCGGGACAGGCCCGGTATCGCTGAAGCTTTCTTT. Encoded protein: CASSPRDRPGIAEAFF.

The gene calls are TRBV2 and TRBJ1-5, with D perhaps TRBD1 (5 bases). Germline-derived CDR1 and CDR2 are SNHLY and FYNNEI. This CDR3 comprises 15 residues. Deletions cut 6 bases from V and 0 bases from J, with 12 bases between. As DNA, the CDR3 is TGTGCCAGCAGGGCCCAGGGAAATAGCAATCAGCCCCAGCATTTT. This translates into CASRAQGNSNQPQHF. Complete variable domain (other parts from reference TRBV2 and TRBJ1-5): EPEVTQTPSHQVTQMGQEVILRCVPISNHLYFYWYRQILGQKVEFLVSFYNNEISEKSEIFDDQFSVERPDGSNFTLKIRSTKLEDSAMYFCASRAQGNSNQPQHFGDGTRLSIL.

The chain is built from TRBV6-6 and TRBJ2-1; D possibly corresponds to TRBD1 (5 bases). CDR1 is MNHNY and CDR2 is SVGAGI in the germline V gene (reference sequence). The CDR3 totals 12 residues. Trimming pared 5 bases from V and 6 bases from J, leaving 8 bases between. CDR3 residues: CASSTGSNEQFF. Here the CDR3 DNA reads TGTGCCAGCAGTACAGGTAGCAATGAGCAGTTCTTC.

This clone was detected a few times. This chain joins TRBV19 and TRBJ1-5, with 9 bases fitting TRBD1. The trim removed 6 bases at V and 7 bases at J, leaving 7 bases unmatched. Germline CDR1 LNHDA, CDR2 SQIVND (reference sequence). This CDR3 has 14 residues. CDR3 region: CASSGTGLWQPQHF. Written as DNA, the CDR3 is TGTGCCAGTAGCGGGACAGGGCTATGGCAGCCCCAGCATTTT.

This chain joins TRBV27 and TRBJ1-6; D is ambiguous. The CDR3 is made up of 12 amino acids. Trimming pared 5 bases from V and 6 bases from J, leaving 5 bases between. Germline assignment: CDR1 MNHEY and CDR2 SMNVEV (reference sequence). In DNA form, the CDR3 reads TGTGCCAGCAGTCGGGTTAATTCACCCCTCCACTTT. It specifies CASSRVNSPLHF.

The CDR3 coding sequence is TGTGCCAGCAGAAAGATAGCGGGGCCGTGGGAGACCCAGTACTTC. It translates to CASRKIAGPWETQYF. The chain recombines TRBV9 with TRBJ2-5; 8 bases fit TRBD2. V trimming: 5 bases; J trimming: 5 bases; junction bases outside the gene matches: 11. The germline CDR1 and CDR2 sequences are SGDLS and YYNGEE. The CDR3 sequence is 15 residues long.

This chain connects TRBV19 to TRBJ2-7; 7 nucleotides match TRBD1. The CDR3 runs to 15 residues. Germline CDR1 is LNHDA and CDR2 is SQIVND (reference sequence). J was trimmed by 2 bases and V by 4 bases; bases with no gene match: 8. The CDR3 nucleotides read TGTGCCAGTAGTACCGACCACAGGGGTGCCTACGAGCAGTACTTC. It yields the protein CASSTDHRGAYEQYF.

This clone was detected only a few times. This chain uses TRBV30 with TRBJ2-7, with 8 bases lining up with TRBD1. The CDR3 extends over 14 amino acids. CDR1 GTSNPN and CDR2 SVGIG come from the germline V gene (reference sequence). The ends lost 3 bases at V and 1 base at J; junction bases unmatched: 5. The CDR3 here is CAWSYRDRSYEQYF. The CDR3 nucleotides read TGTGCCTGGAGCTACAGGGACAGGTCCTACGAGCAGTACTTC.

This clone showed up just a few times. The V and J genes are TRBV5-4 and TRBJ1-2; possible D gene TRBD1, 5 bases. The CDR3 consists of 13 residues. Trimming stripped 4 bases from V and 3 bases from J, with 10 bases between. Germline V gene data show CDR1 as SGHNT and CDR2 as YYREEE (reference sequence). CDR3 sequence reads: CASSKTDYYGYTF. The CDR3 bases are TGTGCCAGCAGCAAGACAGATTACTATGGCTACACCTTC.

This clone was seen repeatedly, ten times or more. The chain combines TRBV7-3 with TRBJ2-5; 8 bases are a match to TRBD2. Per germline, CDR1 SGHTA and CDR2 FQGTGA. Trimming cost V 1 base and J 5 bases; bases outside gene matches: 15. This CDR3 spans 18 amino acids. The CDR3 coding sequence is TGTGCCAGCAGCTTAAATTACCCCGGGAGGGGTAATGAGGAGACCCAGTACTTC. Protein product: CASSLNYPGRGNEETQYF.

The J gene is TRBJ1-5, the V gene TRBV6-6; 8 bases are shared with TRBD1. The germline gives CDR1 MNHNY, CDR2 SVGAGI (reference sequence). J lost 6 bases, V lost 4 bases, and 5 bases had no gene match. The CDR3 is made up of 14 amino acids. In nucleotides, the CDR3 is TGTGCCAGCAGTTCCCCAGGGGGCTTTCAGCCCCAGCATTTT. Its translation is CASSSPGGFQPQHF.

This chain joins TRBV2 and TRBJ2-2; the match to TRBD2 covers 14 bases. Trimming at V came to 6 bases and at J to 13 bases, leaving 7 bases not matched to a gene. From germline, CDR1 is SNHLY and CDR2 FYNNEI. The CDR3 contains 14 residues. CDR3 in DNA: TGTGCCAGCAGGCAGGGACTAGCGGGGGCCCTGCTGTTTTTT. Its protein product is CASRQGLAGALLFF.

This clone was seen at least ten times. V is TRBV29-1 and J is TRBJ1-1, with D perhaps TRBD1 (5 bases). Germline CDR1 reads SQVTM; CDR2 reads ANQGSEA. The CDR3 is 13 residues long. V was shortened by 4 bases and J by 2 bases, with 11 bases between the two germline ends. DNA of the CDR3: TGCAGCGTTGTTTCGCAGGGAAACACTGAAGCTTTCTTT. Encoded protein: CSVVSQGNTEAFF.

This clone turned up a few times. The chain carries TRBV2 and TRBJ2-7; D ambiguous. Germline V gene lookup returns CDR1 SNHLY and CDR2 FYNNEI. Trimming shortened V by 6 bases and J by 0 bases, and 12 bases separated the two germline ends. CDR3 length: 14 residues. The chain's CDR3 is CASSRDTNSYEQYF. The CDR3 nucleotides read TGTGCCAGCAGCCGCGACACAAACTCCTACGAGCAGTACTTC.

This clone was counted at least ten times. This chain connects TRBV15 to TRBJ2-1; 8 bases align to TRBD1. The germline gives CDR1 LNHNV, CDR2 YYDKDF (reference sequence). The CDR3 totals 14 residues. V dropped 5 bases and J dropped 8; count of bases not matched to a gene: 8. CDR3 amino acids: CATSARTGKYEQFF. The CDR3 nucleotides read TGTGCCACCAGCGCTCGGACAGGGAAATATGAGCAGTTCTTC.

V gene TRBV6-6 combines with J gene TRBJ1-2; D unresolved. V lost 0 bases, J lost 2 bases, and 10 bases lay in between. Per the germline V gene, CDR1 is MNHNY and CDR2 is SVGAGI (reference sequence). The CDR3 has 15 amino acids. The CDR3 here is CASSYSLIGNYGYTF. CDR3 sequence (DNA): TGTGCCAGCAGTTACTCGCTAATCGGGAACTATGGCTACACCTTC.

This clone was seen more than once but under ten times. The V gene is TRBV5-4, the J gene TRBJ2-7; 10 bases match TRBD1. This CDR3 has 16 amino acids. Germline-derived CDR1 and CDR2 are SGHNT and YYREEE (reference sequence). The J segment lost 5 bases and the V segment lost 4 bases, leaving 12 bases of the junction unmatched. The CDR3 spells CASSRSSGQGTDEQYF. The CDR3 coding sequence is TGTGCCAGCAGCCGGTCATCGGGACAGGGGACCGACGAGCAGTACTTC.

This clone was observed a handful of times. The chain couples TRBV4-2 to TRBJ2-1; TRBD2 matches at 10 bases. Germline-derived CDR1 and CDR2 are LGHNA and YNFKEQ. V shed 1 base and J 10 bases; nucleotides not matched to a gene: 7. This CDR3 is built from 15 residues. In nucleotides, the CDR3 is TGTGCCAGCAGCCAAGTTGATAGCGGGGGGCTCGAGCAGTTCTTC. It translates to CASSQVDSGGLEQFF.